Listed below are T cell receptor beta chains from one sample, sequenced in a study of cytomegalovirus exposure and HLA in healthy donors. Assay: immunoSEQ multiplex PCR; the TCRdb copy retains only in-frame clones and omits some. The profile covers more than 150,000 clones, with approximately 84% appearing a single time and approximately 0.23% taken by the ten largest. Sequenced: PBMCs. The receptor source for this set is a girl under three years old in good health and CMV-seronegative. The CDR3 runs from the conserved cysteine through the conserved F or W. Fields, in order: V gene, CDR3 length, clone size, D gene, J gene, CDR3 protein, CDR3 DNA. D genes are given only for firm matches. Size values are once, few and many counts, or a class for expanded clones, and some rows have none.

TRBV4-1,17,NA,NA,TRBJ1-5,CASSQDAGTRLHQPQHF,TGCGCCAGCAGCCAAGATGCGGGGACTCGACTTCATCAGCCCCAGCATTTT
TRBV5-1,12,NA,NA,TRBJ2-1,CASSFFPGEQFF,TGCGCCAGCAGCTTTTTTCCGGGTGAGCAGTTCTTC
TRBV7-2,15,NA,TRBD2,TRBJ2-5,CASSWQAGGQETQYF,TGTGCCAGCAGCTGGCAAGCGGGAGGACAAGAGACCCAGTACTTC
TRBV30,14,NA,NA,TRBJ1-5,CAWSTGMGNQPQHF,TGTGCCTGGAGTACAGGGATGGGCAATCAGCCCCAGCATTTT
TRBV2,14,NA,TRBD1,TRBJ1-5,CASSPDREKQPQHF,TGTGCCAGCAGTCCGGACAGGGAAAAGCAGCCCCAGCATTTT
TRBV5-1,15,NA,TRBD1,TRBJ1-1,CASSLDRVSYTEAFF,TGCGCCAGCAGCTTAGACAGGGTCTCGTACACTGAAGCTTTCTTT
TRBV7-9,14,NA,NA,TRBJ2-1,CASSFQLGVNEQFF,TGTGCCAGCAGCTTTCAGCTAGGCGTTAATGAGCAGTTCTTC
TRBV25-1,14,NA,NA,TRBJ2-6,CASSPVSGANVLTF,TGTGCCAGCAGCCCGGTCTCTGGGGCCAACGTCCTGACTTTC
TRBV5-1,17,once,NA,TRBJ2-2,CASSLVRSKGDTGELFF,TGCGCCAGCAGCTTGGTGAGGTCGAAGGGGGACACCGGGGAGCTGTTTTTT
TRBV27,15,NA,TRBD1,TRBJ2-7,CASSLAGDRGYEQYF,TGTGCCAGCAGTTTAGCTGGGGACAGGGGCTACGAGCAGTACTTC
TRBV4-1,16,few,TRBD1,TRBJ1-1,CASSPGQGPMNTEAFF,TGCGCCAGCAGCCCGGGACAGGGCCCTATGAACACTGAAGCTTTCTTT
TRBV2,10,NA,TRBD1,TRBJ1-2,CASNRGSYTF,TGTGCCAGCAACAGGGGTAGCTACACCTTC
TRBV5-1,16,NA,NA,TRBJ2-7,CASSLVSSKPPHEQYF,TGCGCCAGCAGCTTGGTGAGTTCGAAGCCCCCCCACGAGCAGTACTTC
TRBV21-1,22,NA,NA,TRBJ2-6,CASSKPKIRGQGEVYGANVLTF,TGTGCCAGCAGCAAACCTAAAATCCGGGGACAGGGGGAAGTTTATGGGGCCAACGTCCTGACTTTC
TRBV5-1,17,NA,TRBD2,TRBJ2-3,CASSLLASGGVTDTQYF,TGCGCCAGCAGCTTACTGGCTAGCGGGGGGGTCACAGATACGCAGTATTTT
TRBV9,16,NA,NA,TRBJ2-7,CASSVGGESGFYEQYF,TGTGCCAGCAGCGTAGGGGGGGAATCCGGGTTTTACGAGCAGTACTTC
TRBV9,16,NA,NA,TRBJ2-3,CASSVAGGLGTDTQYF,TGTGCCAGCAGCGTAGCGGGGGGCCTGGGGACAGATACGCAGTATTTT
TRBV5-6,14,NA,NA,TRBJ2-5,CASSLGQAVETQYF,TGTGCCAGCAGCTTGGGACAGGCGGTGGAGACCCAGTACTTC
TRBV6-6,15,NA,TRBD2,TRBJ2-1,CASSYSGTRINEQFF,TGTGCCAGCAGTTACTCTGGGACTAGGATCAATGAGCAGTTCTTC
TRBV4-1,16,NA,TRBD2,TRBJ2-7,CASSQPTSGGSYEQYF,TGCGCCAGCAGCCAACCAACTAGCGGGGGCTCCTACGAGCAGTACTTC
TRBV5-1,15,once,TRBD2,TRBJ2-7,CASSPTSGSHYEQYF,TGCGCCAGCAGCCCGACTAGCGGGAGCCACTACGAGCAGTACTTC
TRBV2,13,NA,NA,TRBJ2-7,CASSGGPSYEQYF,TGTGCCAGCAGCGGAGGGCCCTCCTACGAGCAGTACTTC
TRBV20-1,11,NA,NA,TRBJ2-1,CSASPGDEQFF,TGCAGTGCTAGCCCCGGGGATGAGCAGTTCTTC
TRBV4-3,17,few,TRBD1,TRBJ1-3,CASSQTTGTGSGNTIYF,TGCGCCAGCAGCCAAACGACCGGGACAGGGTCAGGAAACACCATATATTTT
TRBV5-1,17,NA,NA,TRBJ1-2,CASTMSAGDGSVYGYTF,TGCGCCAGCACCATGTCGGCAGGGGATGGGTCTGTGTATGGCTACACCTTC
TRBV27,19,once,NA,TRBJ1-5,CASSPIRGRGHHSNQPQHF,TGTGCCAGCAGTCCTATCAGGGGTCGGGGCCATCATAGCAATCAGCCCCAGCATTTT
TRBV7-9,17,NA,TRBD1,TRBJ2-3,CASSLAGTTGLTDTQYF,TGTGCCAGCAGCTTAGCGGGAACGACAGGGTTAACAGATACGCAGTATTTT
TRBV30,13,NA,NA,TRBJ1-5,CAWTRQTDQPQHF,TGTGCCTGGACGCGACAGACAGATCAGCCCCAGCATTTT
TRBV12-5,16,NA,NA,TRBJ1-1,CASGFPGHIRNTEAFF,TGTGCTAGTGGTTTCCCTGGACATATTCGGAACACTGAAGCTTTCTTT
TRBV5-6,13,NA,TRBD2,TRBJ2-7,CASRRGDSYEQYF,TGTGCCAGCAGGCGGGGGGACTCCTACGAGCAGTACTTC
TRBV19,14,NA,NA,TRBJ1-2,CASSIALWGNGYTF,TGTGCCAGTAGTATAGCCTTGTGGGGCAATGGCTACACCTTC
TRBV30,16,NA,TRBD2,TRBJ2-5,CAWKLAGGSRRETQYF,TGTGCCTGGAAGCTGGCGGGAGGATCCCGAAGGGAGACCCAGTACTTC
TRBV6-1,15,NA,TRBD2,TRBJ2-1,CASSEPLAGHNEQFF,TGTGCCAGCAGTGAGCCACTAGCGGGCCACAATGAGCAGTTCTTC
TRBV4-3,13,NA,TRBD1,TRBJ1-2,CASSPGQVYGYTF,TGCGCCAGCAGCCCGGGACAGGTCTATGGCTACACCTTC
TRBV9,15,NA,NA,TRBJ1-4,CASSPSGTTNEKLFF,TGTGCCAGCAGCCCCTCCGGTACAACTAATGAAAAACTGTTTTTT
TRBV7-6,14,NA,NA,TRBJ1-2,CASSLLRGAYGYTF,TGTGCCAGCAGCTTGTTAAGGGGCGCGTATGGCTACACCTTC